This TCR beta chain was sequenced in a study of CD8 T cells in Susac syndrome (dated by TCRdb to about 2019). Study-wide context: The study used repertoire sequencing to test whether antigen drove CD8+ T cell activation and differentiation in Susac syndrome. Summary of the overall study and its limitations: The number of individuals in the TCR sequencing and HLA analysis was recognized as being relatively small.

Of note for this clonotype: Its target antigen remains unknown. Base qualities are not provided; no much larger clone lies one nucleotide away.

RNA was extracted using the RNeasy kit, and about 0.45 to 1 ug of the RNA was reverse transcribed with random hexamers. The immunoSEQ multiplex PCR assay, which covers 54 Vbeta and 13 Jbeta segments, was used to amplify TCR beta CDR3 regions. To correct PCR amplification bias, a synthetic template baseline was used for both primer optimization and computational correction. The paper's processing steps were these. Reads were annotated to V, D and J genes per IMGT and analyzed with immunoSEQ Analyzer, keeping only productive sequences. Clonality was computed as one minus Shannon entropy normalized by log2 of the number of productive unique sequences. For each patient and control, public and private clones were evaluated among the 100 most prevalent clones. A clone was defined as Susac-specific if it was absent from the healthy and MS cohorts, from over 1,000 published viral clones and from other ImmuneACCESS disease sequences. TCRdb took the public reads, trimmed them with fastp at Q25, ran MiXCR for clone calling and kept in-frame beta chains. Each CDR3 protein appears once, grouped with its most common genes and DNA. The V and J calls and clone size are TCRdb's, not the authors'. Counted in this sample were approximately 200,000 distinct CDR3 sequences; 90% to 95% of them appeared once. In total, the top ten clones hold approximately 0.093% of the sample.

There are 13 amino acids in the CDR3, from cysteine to phenylalanine inclusive. Left in the record is the CDR3 DNA by itself, 39 bases read in frame from the first base. CDR1 and CDR2 (DFQATT, SNEGSKA) derive from the germline V gene (reference sequence). The V end loses 6 bases and the J end loses 1 base, and a stretch of 12 bases separates them. Peripheral blood CD8+ and CD4+ T cells from healthy donors, Susac syndrome patients and multiple sclerosis patients were profiled using high-throughput TCR beta sequencing. The multiple sclerosis controls were treatment-naive patients who had stable or active relapsing-remitting disease and met the revised McDonald criteria. Bulk CD8+ and CD4+ T cells were purified by magnetic negative isolation, whereas CD8+ TEMRA cells were enriched by FACS. Blood was collected in EDTA tubes and processed within 24 hours, with PBMCs isolated through density gradient centrifugation. PBMCs intended for TCR sequencing were cryopreserved in liquid nitrogen and were subsequently thawed in a 37 degrees C water bath. The sorted or isolated CD4+, CD8+ and CD8+ TEMRA cells reached a purity of at least 90%.

Sequencing input: CD4+ T cells from PBMCs. This receptor was obtained from a human donor with multiple sclerosis. This chain is built from TRBV20-1 and TRBJ2-5, and perhaps TRBD1 as D gene, on 5 matching bases. CDR3 loop: CSAGRQIQETQYF. The DNA is TGCAGTGCCGGACGACAGATCCAAGAGACCCAGTACTTC.